This T cell receptor beta chain was obtained from a study of blood T cell repertoires in COVID-19. Overall study context: PBMCs, B-cell-depleted T cells, or T cells were the source of the cDNA or gDNA that made up the material.

Clinical history as reported by participants underpinned cohort assignment. The study recruited exposed participants who had met a COVID-19 case within 2 weeks before entry. CDR1 is KGHSH, CDR2 LQKENI, per germline. Trimming left V 6 bases short and J 7 bases short, with 15 bases between. This CDR3 is built from 13 residues. The protocol was immunoSEQ multiplex PCR, while the TCRdb copy is restricted to in-frame clones and leaves out a portion. The sample has 200,000 to 250,000 clones; around 90% are singletons. Sequencing was performed on PBMCs or T cells enriched from blood (not recorded which). This sequence joins TRBV18 and TRBJ1-2; the D gene is possibly TRBD1 (5 bases). The source is a young man who had been exposed to COVID-19. The chain's CDR3 is CASSLGRRGGYTF. The CDR3 nucleotides are TGTGCCAGCTCGCTCGGGCGAAGGGGTGGCTACACCTTC.